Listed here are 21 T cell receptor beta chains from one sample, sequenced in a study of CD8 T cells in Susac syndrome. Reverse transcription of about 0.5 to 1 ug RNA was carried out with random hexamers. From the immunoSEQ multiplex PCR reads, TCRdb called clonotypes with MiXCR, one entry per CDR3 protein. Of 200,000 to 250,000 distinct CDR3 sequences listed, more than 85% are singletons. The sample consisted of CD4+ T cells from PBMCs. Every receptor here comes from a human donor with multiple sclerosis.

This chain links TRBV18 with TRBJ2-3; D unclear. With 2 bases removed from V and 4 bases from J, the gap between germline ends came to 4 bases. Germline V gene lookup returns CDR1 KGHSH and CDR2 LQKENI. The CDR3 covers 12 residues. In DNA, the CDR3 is TGTGCCAGCTCACCAAGGCCAGATACGCAGTATTTT. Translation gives CASSPRPDTQYF.

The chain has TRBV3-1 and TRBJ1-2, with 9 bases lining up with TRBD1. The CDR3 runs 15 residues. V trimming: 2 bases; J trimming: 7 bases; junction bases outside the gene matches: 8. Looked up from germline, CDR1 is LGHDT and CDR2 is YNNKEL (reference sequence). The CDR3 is CASSQLVTGGGGYTF. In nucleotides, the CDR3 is TGTGCCAGCAGCCAACTCGTTACAGGGGGCGGTGGCTACACCTTC.

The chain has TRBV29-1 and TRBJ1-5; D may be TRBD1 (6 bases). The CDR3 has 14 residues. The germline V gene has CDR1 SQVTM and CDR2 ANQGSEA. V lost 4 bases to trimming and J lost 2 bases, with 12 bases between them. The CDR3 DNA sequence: TGCAGCGTTGCCCTAGGGGGGGGCAATCAGCCCCAGCATTTT. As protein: CSVALGGGNQPQHF.

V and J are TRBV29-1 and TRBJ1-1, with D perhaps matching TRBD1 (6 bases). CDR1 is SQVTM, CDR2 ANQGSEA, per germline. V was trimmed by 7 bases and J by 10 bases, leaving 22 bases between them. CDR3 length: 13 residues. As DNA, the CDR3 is TGCAGCGCCGGAGGCGTCAGGGGACGCGGAGCTTTCTTT. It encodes CSAGGVRGRGAFF.

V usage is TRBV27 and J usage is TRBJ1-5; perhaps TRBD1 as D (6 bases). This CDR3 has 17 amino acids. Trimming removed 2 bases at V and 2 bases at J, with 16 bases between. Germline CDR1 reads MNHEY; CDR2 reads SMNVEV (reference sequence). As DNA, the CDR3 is TGTGCCAGCAGTTTAGCCCCAGGGGCGGGGGGCAATCAGCCCCAGCATTTT. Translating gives CASSLAPGAGGNQPQHF.

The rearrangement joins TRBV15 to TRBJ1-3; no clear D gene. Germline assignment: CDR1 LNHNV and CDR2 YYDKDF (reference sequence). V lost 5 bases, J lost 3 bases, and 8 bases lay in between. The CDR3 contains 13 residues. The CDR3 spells CATSPFLGNTIYF. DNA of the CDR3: TGTGCCACCAGCCCGTTCCTTGGAAACACCATATATTTT.

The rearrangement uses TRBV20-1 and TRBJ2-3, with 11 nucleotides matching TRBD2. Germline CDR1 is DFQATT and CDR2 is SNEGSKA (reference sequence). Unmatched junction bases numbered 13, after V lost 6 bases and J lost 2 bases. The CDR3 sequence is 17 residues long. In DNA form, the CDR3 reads TGCAGTGCGAATCCCCCGGGGACTAGCGGAATCACAGATACGCAGTATTTT. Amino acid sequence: CSANPPGTSGITDTQYF.

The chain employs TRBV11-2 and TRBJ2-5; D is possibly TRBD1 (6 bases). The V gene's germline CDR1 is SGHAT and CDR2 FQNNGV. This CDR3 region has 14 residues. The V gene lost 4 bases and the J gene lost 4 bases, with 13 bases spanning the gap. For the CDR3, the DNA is TGTGCCAGCAGCTCGCCTGGGGGCTCAGAGACCCAGTACTTC. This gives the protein CASSSPGGSETQYF.

CDR3 protein: CSVVNRGRNGYTF. CDR3 nucleotides: TGCAGCGTGGTCAACAGGGGGCGGAATGGCTACACCTTC. The V gene is TRBV29-1, the J gene TRBJ1-2; 9 nucleotides agree with TRBD1. V was pared by 6 bases and J by 6 bases, with 8 bases of the junction left unmatched. Germline CDR1 is SQVTM and CDR2 is ANQGSEA. The CDR3 is 13 residues long.

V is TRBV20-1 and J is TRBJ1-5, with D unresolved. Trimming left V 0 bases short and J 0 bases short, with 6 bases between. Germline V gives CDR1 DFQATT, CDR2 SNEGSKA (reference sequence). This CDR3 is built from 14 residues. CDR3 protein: CSARDVGSNQPQHF. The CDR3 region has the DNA TGCAGTGCTAGAGATGTGGGTAGCAATCAGCCCCAGCATTTT.

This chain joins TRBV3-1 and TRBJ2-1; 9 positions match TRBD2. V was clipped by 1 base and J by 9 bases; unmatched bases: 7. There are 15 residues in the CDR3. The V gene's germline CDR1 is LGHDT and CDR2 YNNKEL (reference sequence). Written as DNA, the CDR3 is TGTGCCAGCAGCCAAGGACTAGCGGCCTTTGGTGAGCAGTTCTTC. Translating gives CASSQGLAAFGEQFF.

This CDR3 is CASTLKGRRTGSYEQYV. CDR3 nucleotide sequence: TGTGCCAGCACCTTAAAGGGTCGGCGGACAGGTTCCTACGAGCAGTACGTC. The J gene is TRBJ2-7, the V gene TRBV21-1; TRBD1 is the table's D call and was not checked against the DNA. TRBV21-1 is tagged as a pseudogene. The CDR3 is made up of 17 amino acids.

The CDR3 coding sequence is TGTGCCTGGAGCTGGAATTCGGGCAATCAGCCCCAGCATTTT. Translated, it gives CAWSWNSGNQPQHF. This chain connects TRBV30 to TRBJ1-5; D not resolved. This CDR3 comprises 14 residues. Trimming shortened V by 3 bases and J by 2 bases, and 11 bases separated the two germline ends. Germline V lookup: CDR1 GTSNPN, CDR2 SVGIG (reference sequence).

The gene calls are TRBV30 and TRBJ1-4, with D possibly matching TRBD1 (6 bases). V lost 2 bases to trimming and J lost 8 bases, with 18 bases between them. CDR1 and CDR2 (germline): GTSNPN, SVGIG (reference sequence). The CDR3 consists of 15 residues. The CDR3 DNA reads TGTGCCTGGAGTCCCTTGGGCAGGGGAGGGGAAAAACTGTTTTTT. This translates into CAWSPLGRGGEKLFF.

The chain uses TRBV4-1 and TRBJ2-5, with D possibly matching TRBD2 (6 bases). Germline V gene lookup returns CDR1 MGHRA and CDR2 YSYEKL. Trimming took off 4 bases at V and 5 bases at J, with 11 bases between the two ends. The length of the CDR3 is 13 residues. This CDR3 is CASSLREKETQYF. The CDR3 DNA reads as TGCGCCAGCAGCCTCCGGGAGAAGGAGACCCAGTACTTC.

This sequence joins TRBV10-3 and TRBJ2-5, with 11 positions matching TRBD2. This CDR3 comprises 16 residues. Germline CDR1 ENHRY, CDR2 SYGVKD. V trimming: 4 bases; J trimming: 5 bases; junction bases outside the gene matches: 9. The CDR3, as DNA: TGTGCCATCAGTGGGCGACTAGCGGGGCCATTGGAGACCCAGTACTTC. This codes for CAISGRLAGPLETQYF.

The CDR3 region has the DNA TGTGCCAGCAGTGAAGACAGGGCACGTCAGCCCCAGCATTTT. Protein product: CASSEDRARQPQHF. This chain uses TRBV2 with TRBJ1-5; tentatively, D is TRBD1 (6 bases). CDR1 is SNHLY and CDR2 is FYNNEI in the germline V gene. This CDR3 spans 14 amino acids. The V gene lost 1 base and the J gene lost 6 bases, with 10 bases spanning the gap.

In nucleotides, the CDR3 is TGTGCCAGCAGTACGGTGGGCAACTATGGCTACACCTTC. Its translation: CASSTVGNYGYTF. The chain couples TRBV6-1 to TRBJ1-2; D not resolved. V lost 5 bases and J lost 2, with 9 bases in between. Per germline, CDR1 MNHNS and CDR2 SASEGT. This CDR3 comprises 13 residues.

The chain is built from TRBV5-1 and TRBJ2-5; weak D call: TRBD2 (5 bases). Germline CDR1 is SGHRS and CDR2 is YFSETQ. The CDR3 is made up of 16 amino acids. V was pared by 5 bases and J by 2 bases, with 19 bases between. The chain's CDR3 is CASSQLGRKDQETQYF. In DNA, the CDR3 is TGCGCCAGCAGTCAACTAGGCCGGAAGGATCAAGAGACCCAGTACTTC.

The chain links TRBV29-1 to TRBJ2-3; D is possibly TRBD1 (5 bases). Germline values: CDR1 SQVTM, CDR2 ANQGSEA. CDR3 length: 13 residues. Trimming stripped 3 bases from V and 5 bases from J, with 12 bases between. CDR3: CSVDGPGKDTQYF. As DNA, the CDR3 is TGCAGCGTTGATGGGCCAGGGAAAGATACGCAGTATTTT.

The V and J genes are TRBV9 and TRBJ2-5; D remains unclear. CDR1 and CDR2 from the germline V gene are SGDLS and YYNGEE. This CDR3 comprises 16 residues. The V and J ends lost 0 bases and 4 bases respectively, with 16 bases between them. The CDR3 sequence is CASSVGGSYTVETQYF. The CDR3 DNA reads TGTGCCAGCAGCGTAGGTGGGTCCTATACGGTAGAGACCCAGTACTTC.